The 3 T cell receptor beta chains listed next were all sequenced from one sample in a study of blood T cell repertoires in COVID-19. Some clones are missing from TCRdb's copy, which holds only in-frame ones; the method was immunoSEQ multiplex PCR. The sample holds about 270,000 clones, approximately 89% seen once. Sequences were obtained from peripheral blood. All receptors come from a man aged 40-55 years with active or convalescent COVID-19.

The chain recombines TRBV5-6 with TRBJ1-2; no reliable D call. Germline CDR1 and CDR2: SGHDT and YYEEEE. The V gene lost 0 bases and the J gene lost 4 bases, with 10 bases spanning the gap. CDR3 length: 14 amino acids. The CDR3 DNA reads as TGTGCCAGCAGCTTGGATGAGGTTACCTATGGCTACACCTTC. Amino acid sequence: CASSLDEVTYGYTF.

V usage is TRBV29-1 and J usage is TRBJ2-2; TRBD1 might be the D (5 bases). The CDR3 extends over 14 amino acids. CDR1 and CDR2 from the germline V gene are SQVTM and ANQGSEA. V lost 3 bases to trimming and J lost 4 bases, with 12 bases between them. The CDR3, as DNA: TGCAGCGTTGATATCCAGGGCGGCACCGGGGAGCTGTTTTTT. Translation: CSVDIQGGTGELFF.

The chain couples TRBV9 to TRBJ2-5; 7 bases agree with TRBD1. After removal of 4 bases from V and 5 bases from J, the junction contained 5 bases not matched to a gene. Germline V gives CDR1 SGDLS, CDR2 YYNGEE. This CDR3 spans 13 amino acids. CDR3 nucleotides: TGTGCCAGCAGCTTAGGGGGCCAGGAGACCCAGTACTTC. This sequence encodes CASSLGGQETQYF.